Listed here are 31 T cell receptor beta chains from one sample, sequenced in a study of cytomegalovirus exposure and HLA in healthy donors. The PCR made use of 60 Vbeta and 13 Jbeta primers. The repertoire was sequenced with immunoSEQ multiplex PCR; TCRdb's copy has only in-frame clones and lacks some. In the table there are 90,000 to 150,000 clones, about 60% of which are singletons. The sample taken for sequencing was PBMCs. Receptor source: a middle-aged man in good health and CMV-seropositive.

The CDR3 DNA follows: TGTGCCAGCAGCTTATTTCCCCTCCGGCTGGGGTGGAGGAGGGATGAGCAGTTCTTC. This sequence encodes CASSLFPLRLGWRRDEQFF. V gene TRBV7-9 combines with J gene TRBJ2-1; TRBD2 might be the D (6 bases). Germline CDR1 is SEHNR and CDR2 is FQNEAQ (reference sequence). The CDR3 covers 19 residues. V lost 2 bases and J lost 8, with 28 bases in between.

The chain uses TRBV4-2 and TRBJ2-1, with D perhaps matching TRBD1 (6 bases). V lost 0 bases and J 6 bases, leaving 12 bases between the germline ends. Germline CDR1 and CDR2: LGHNA and YNFKEQ. There are 15 residues in the CDR3. The CDR3 spells CASSQELWDTNEQFF. The DNA of the CDR3 is TGTGCCAGCAGCCAAGAATTGTGGGACACCAATGAGCAGTTCTTC.

CDR3 amino acids: CASSIDPSGLSYEQYF. For the CDR3, the DNA is TGTGCCAGTAGTATAGATCCTAGCGGGCTTTCCTACGAGCAGTACTTC. The V and J genes are TRBV19 and TRBJ2-7; 8 nucleotides align to TRBD2. CDR1 is LNHDA and CDR2 is SQIVND in the germline V gene (reference sequence). The CDR3 consists of 16 residues. The junction had 5 bases not matched to a gene; V was cut back by 0 bases and J by 1 base.

This chain links TRBV7-2 with TRBJ2-3; the D gene is possibly TRBD1 (5 bases). The CDR3 runs 13 residues. The germline V gene has CDR1 SGHTA and CDR2 FQGNSA. Trimming took off 9 bases at V and 4 bases at J, with 14 bases between the two ends. This CDR3 reads CARELRGADTQYF. For the CDR3, the DNA is TGTGCCAGAGAACTTAGGGGCGCAGATACGCAGTATTTT.

The chain employs TRBV6-1 and TRBJ2-7, with D tentatively TRBD1 (6 bases). The CDR3 covers 14 residues. Germline V gives CDR1 MNHNS, CDR2 SASEGT. The ends were cut back, 8 bases at V and 7 bases at J, with 21 bases in the middle. This CDR3 reads CASLPGDPVREQYF. In DNA form, the CDR3 reads TGTGCCAGCCTTCCAGGGGACCCGGTGAGAGAGCAGTACTTC.

V gene TRBV5-1 combines with J gene TRBJ2-7, with TRBD2 as a possible D gene (5 bases). Germline V CDR1 and CDR2: SGHRS, YFSETQ. The ends were cut back, 4 bases at V and 6 bases at J, with 20 bases in the middle. There are 15 residues in the CDR3. CDR3 in amino acids: CASSLGPGDICEQYF. CDR3 DNA: TGCGCCAGCAGCCTAGGACCCGGGGATATCTGCGAGCAGTACTTC.

CDR3 in amino acids: CSVDLGNYGYTF. The CDR3 nucleotides read TGCAGCGTTGATCTAGGAAACTATGGCTACACCTTC. This chain joins TRBV29-1 and TRBJ1-2; D not resolved. The germline V and J ends were trimmed by 3 bases and 2 bases, with 7 bases remaining between them. The germline gives CDR1 SQVTM, CDR2 ANQGSEA. CDR3 length: 12 amino acids. Together with reference TRBV29-1 and TRBJ1-2, the CDR3 gives the full variable domain: SAVISQKPSRDICQRGTSLTIQCQVDSQVTMMFWYRQQPGQSLTLIATANQGSEATYESGFVIDKFPISRPNLTFSTLTVSNMSPEDSSIYLCSVDLGNYGYTFGSGTRLTVV.

This clone was observed a single time. The rearrangement links TRBV28 to TRBJ2-3; perhaps TRBD2 as D (5 bases). In germline, CDR1 is MDHEN, CDR2 SYDVKM. The CDR3 covers 15 residues. The germline V and J ends were trimmed by 7 bases and 7 bases, with 21 bases remaining between them. CDR3 in amino acids: CASTPSLGQPNTQYF. CDR3 bases: TGTGCCAGCACCCCCTCACTAGGGCAGCCGAATACGCAGTATTTT.

This clone was observed a few times. The V gene is TRBV28, the J gene TRBJ2-7; 14 bases align to TRBD2. The CDR3 is made up of 20 amino acids. V lost 4 bases and J lost 7; bases outside the gene matches: 21. Germline CDR1 is MDHEN and CDR2 is SYDVKM. The CDR3 nucleotides are TGTGCCAGCAGTTCCCCGCCACCCTTCGGACTAGCGGGAGGCCCGGGGGAGCAGTACTTC. As protein: CASSSPPPFGLAGGPGEQYF.

The V gene is TRBV28, the J gene TRBJ1-4; tentative D call: TRBD1 (5 bases). Germline V CDR1 and CDR2: MDHEN, SYDVKM. There are 14 residues in the CDR3. The V gene lost 6 bases and the J gene lost 0 bases, with 8 bases spanning the gap. DNA of the CDR3: TGTGCCAGCAGAGGGGTTGCAACTAATGAAAAACTGTTTTTT. Its translation: CASRGVATNEKLFF.

The chain has TRBV7-2 and TRBJ2-7, with 7 bases identical to TRBD1. CDR3 length: 14 amino acids. The germline V gene encodes CDR1 SGHTA and CDR2 FQGNSA. Unmatched junction bases numbered 6, after V lost 4 bases and J lost 3 bases. CDR3 DNA sequence: TGTGCCAGCAGCTCCTACAGGGGTGGCTACGAGCAGTACTTC. This gives the protein CASSSYRGGYEQYF.

The chain links TRBV7-2 to TRBJ1-3; D is possibly TRBD1 (5 bases). Germline CDR1 reads SGHTA; CDR2 reads FQGNSA. The CDR3 consists of 15 residues. Between the trimmed V and J ends, which lost 5 bases and 4 bases, there was a span of 15 bases. Here the CDR3 DNA reads TGTGCCAGCAGCCCTGACACAGGAGCCGGAAACACCATATATTTT. Translating it yields CASSPDTGAGNTIYF.

The chain couples TRBV7-8 to TRBJ1-1; D perhaps matches TRBD1 (5 bases). Germline V gene data show CDR1 as SGHVS and CDR2 as FQNEAQ. The V gene lost 7 bases and the J gene lost 5 bases, with 20 bases spanning the gap. The CDR3 covers 15 residues. This chain's CDR3 is CASTPRGGRGTEAFF. CDR3 DNA: TGTGCCAGCACCCCTCGGGGGGGGAGAGGGACTGAAGCTTTCTTT.

This clone has just a few counts. The rearrangement joins TRBV27 to TRBJ1-2, with D perhaps matching TRBD1 (6 bases). The germline CDR1 and CDR2 sequences are MNHEY and SMNVEV (reference sequence). CDR3 length: 14 residues. V was shortened by 5 bases and J by 2 bases, with 12 bases between the two germline ends. For the CDR3, the DNA is TGTGCCAGCAGTCCCGACAGGTTAAACTATGGCTACACCTTC. Its protein product is CASSPDRLNYGYTF.

The chain is built from TRBV18 and TRBJ1-6; 10 bases line up with TRBD1. Trimming at V came to 4 bases and at J to 7 bases, leaving 10 bases not matched to a gene. Looked up from germline, CDR1 is KGHSH and CDR2 is LQKENI. The CDR3 covers 17 residues. The CDR3, as DNA: TGTGCCAGCTCACGCACCGGGACAGGGGAAACGAATTCACCCCTCCACTTT. Protein: CASSRTGTGETNSPLHF.

This clone was picked up a small number of times. This chain joins TRBV6-1 and TRBJ1-2; 8 positions match TRBD1. Germline V gives CDR1 MNHNS, CDR2 SASEGT. The CDR3 sequence is 15 residues long. Unmatched junction bases numbered 14, after V lost 7 bases and J lost 7 bases. The CDR3 nucleotides are TGTGCCAGCACTGTTGAACCGGGACAGGTCGGTGGCTACACCTTC. Residues: CASTVEPGQVGGYTF.

The CDR3 DNA sequence: TGTGCCAGCAGTTTTGCGGGGGTTAGCACAGATACGCAGTATTTT. Protein sequence: CASSFAGVSTDTQYF. The V call is TRBV6-5, the J call TRBJ2-3, with 7 bases lining up with TRBD2. The J segment lost 0 bases and the V segment lost 4 bases, leaving 4 bases of the junction unmatched. Germline lookup yields CDR1 MNHEY and CDR2 SVGAGI. The CDR3 runs to 15 residues.

The chain combines TRBV9 with TRBJ2-7; 11 bases map to TRBD1. CDR1 is SGDLS and CDR2 is YYNGEE in the germline V gene. The trim removed 4 bases at V and 1 base at J, leaving 4 bases unmatched. This CDR3 is built from 15 residues. CDR3 protein: CASSFGTGGSYEQYF. CDR3 DNA: TGTGCCAGCAGCTTCGGGACAGGGGGTTCCTACGAGCAGTACTTC.

CDR3 amino acids: CASSFSTRYRGTYGYTF. The CDR3 nucleotides are TGTGCCAGCAGTTTTTCGACGAGATACCGGGGGACCTATGGCTACACCTTC. This chain connects TRBV27 to TRBJ1-2, with a tentative D call TRBD1 (5 bases). This CDR3 has 17 residues. V lost 3 bases and J lost 4, with 21 bases in between. Germline V gives CDR1 MNHEY, CDR2 SMNVEV (reference sequence).

This chain links TRBV18 with TRBJ2-2; 8 bases are a match to TRBD2. The germline gives CDR1 KGHSH, CDR2 LQKENI. With V trimmed by 4 bases and J by 0 bases, 7 bases remained unmatched. The CDR3 is made up of 17 amino acids. This CDR3 is CASSLHGLAANTGELFF. The DNA of the CDR3 is TGTGCCAGCTCACTCCATGGACTAGCAGCGAACACCGGGGAGCTGTTTTTT.

The chain joins TRBV6-1 to TRBJ1-3; TRBD1 matches 8 bases. CDR1 is MNHNS, CDR2 SASEGT, per germline. CDR3 length: 15 residues. J was trimmed by 2 bases and V by 3 bases; bases with no gene match: 3. CDR3 loop: CASSEQGAPGNTIYF. CDR3 in DNA: TGTGCCAGCAGTGAGCAGGGGGCGCCTGGAAACACCATATATTTT.

This chain links TRBV2 with TRBJ1-6, with TRBD1 as a possible D gene (6 bases). The CDR3 runs 15 residues. V lost 6 bases, J lost 6 bases, and 15 bases lay in between. The germline gives CDR1 SNHLY, CDR2 FYNNEI. The CDR3 DNA sequence: TGTGCCAGCAGCCTACAGGGCCCCTCTAATTCACCCCTCCACTTT. Translated, it gives CASSLQGPSNSPLHF.

This chain connects TRBV19 to TRBJ2-7; D gene ambiguous. CDR1 and CDR2 (germline): LNHDA, SQIVND (reference sequence). This CDR3 has 14 residues. V lost 3 bases and J 2 bases, leaving 11 bases between the germline ends. This CDR3 reads CASSIPGRAYEQYF. The CDR3 DNA reads TGTGCCAGTAGTATTCCGGGTCGGGCCTACGAGCAGTACTTC.

The rearrangement links TRBV19 to TRBJ1-4; D not certain. V lost 5 bases and J 0 bases, leaving 13 bases between the germline ends. CDR3 size: 16 residues. Germline assignment: CDR1 LNHDA and CDR2 SQIVND (reference sequence). Here the CDR3 DNA reads TGTGCCAGTAGTCGAGAGGGTCCCGCAACTAATGAAAAACTGTTTTTT. It translates to CASSREGPATNEKLFF.

The chain has TRBV6-1 and TRBJ1-2; no reliable D call. Germline V gene sequence: CDR1 MNHNS, CDR2 SASEGT. V was shortened by 7 bases and J by 0 bases, with 15 bases between the two germline ends. This CDR3 is 15 amino acids long. The CDR3 DNA reads TGTGCCAGCACCCAGGAAGTGGGCTCTAACTATGGCTACACCTTC. It codes for CASTQEVGSNYGYTF.

The CDR3 DNA sequence: TGCGCCAGCAGCCTCCCTTCGACGGGGAACACTGAAGCTTTCTTT. This codes for CASSLPSTGNTEAFF. The V call is TRBV5-1, the J call TRBJ1-1, with no clear D. The CDR3 sequence is 15 residues long. Between the trimmed V and J ends, which lost 4 bases and 1 base, there was a span of 14 bases. Looked up from germline, CDR1 is SGHRS and CDR2 is YFSETQ.

This clone has a handful of counts. The chain has TRBV9 and TRBJ1-2; D call uncertain. There are 15 residues in the CDR3. Trimming removed 3 bases at V and 3 bases at J, with 15 bases between. Germline assignment: CDR1 SGDLS and CDR2 YYNGEE. In DNA, the CDR3 is TGTGCCAGCAGCGCCAAGCCGGAACGGGACTATGGCTACACCTTC. Residues: CASSAKPERDYGYTF.

J is TRBJ1-6 and V is TRBV6-5; perhaps TRBD1 as D (6 bases). The CDR3 has 15 residues. Per the germline V gene, CDR1 is MNHEY and CDR2 is SVGAGI. V was shortened by 6 bases and J by 1 base, with 10 bases between the two germline ends. The CDR3 DNA sequence: TGTGCCAGCAGAAACAGGGCTTCCTATAATTCACCCCTCCACTTT. Its protein is CASRNRASYNSPLHF.

The V call is TRBV5-6, the J call TRBJ2-2; 7 nucleotides match TRBD1. J gave up 1 base and V 0 bases, and 0 bases lay outside the gene matches. Germline assignment: CDR1 SGHDT and CDR2 YYEEEE. The CDR3 sequence is 15 residues long. The CDR3: CASSLGTGNTGELFF. CDR3 in DNA: TGTGCCAGCAGCTTGGGGACAGGGAACACCGGGGAGCTGTTTTTT.

This chain links TRBV7-9 with TRBJ2-2; D perhaps matches TRBD1 (6 bases). The CDR3 runs 18 residues. V lost 3 bases to trimming and J lost 5 bases, with 22 bases between them. Germline V lookup: CDR1 SEHNR, CDR2 FQNEAQ (reference sequence). The CDR3, as DNA: TGTGCCAGCAGCTTTGCCGGTGATTCCGCCAGGGGAACCGGGGAGCTGTTTTTT. Its protein product is CASSFAGDSARGTGELFF.

This clone has only a few counts. The genes are TRBV5-1 and TRBJ2-5, with 7 bases aligning to TRBD1. The germline V gene has CDR1 SGHRS and CDR2 YFSETQ. This CDR3 region has 14 residues. The ends lost 5 bases at V and 11 bases at J; junction bases unmatched: 15. The CDR3 DNA reads as TGCGCCAGCAGACGAACCACGCTTACAGGGGAGCAGTACTTC. This encodes CASRRTTLTGEQYF.